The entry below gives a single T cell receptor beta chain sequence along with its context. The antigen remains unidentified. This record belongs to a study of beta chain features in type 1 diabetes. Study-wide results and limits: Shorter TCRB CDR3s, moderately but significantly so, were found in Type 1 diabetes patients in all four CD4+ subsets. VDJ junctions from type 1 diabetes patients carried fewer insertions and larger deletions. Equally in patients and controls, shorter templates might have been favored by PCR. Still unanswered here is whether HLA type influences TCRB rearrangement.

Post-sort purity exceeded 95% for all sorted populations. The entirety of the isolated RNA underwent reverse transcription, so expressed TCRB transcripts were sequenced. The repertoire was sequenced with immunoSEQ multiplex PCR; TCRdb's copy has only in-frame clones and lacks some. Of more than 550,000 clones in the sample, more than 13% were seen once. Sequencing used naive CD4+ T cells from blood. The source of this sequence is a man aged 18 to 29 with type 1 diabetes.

DNA of the CDR3: TGTGCCAGCAGCCCACTAGCGGGAGGCACAGATACGCAGTATTTT. Amino acid sequence: CASSPLAGGTDTQYF. This rearrangement joins TRBV11-2 to TRBJ2-3, with 11 nucleotides matching TRBD2. The CDR3 totals 15 residues. The germline CDR1 and CDR2 sequences are SGHAT and FQNNGV. Unmatched junction bases numbered 2, after V lost 5 bases and J lost 1 base.